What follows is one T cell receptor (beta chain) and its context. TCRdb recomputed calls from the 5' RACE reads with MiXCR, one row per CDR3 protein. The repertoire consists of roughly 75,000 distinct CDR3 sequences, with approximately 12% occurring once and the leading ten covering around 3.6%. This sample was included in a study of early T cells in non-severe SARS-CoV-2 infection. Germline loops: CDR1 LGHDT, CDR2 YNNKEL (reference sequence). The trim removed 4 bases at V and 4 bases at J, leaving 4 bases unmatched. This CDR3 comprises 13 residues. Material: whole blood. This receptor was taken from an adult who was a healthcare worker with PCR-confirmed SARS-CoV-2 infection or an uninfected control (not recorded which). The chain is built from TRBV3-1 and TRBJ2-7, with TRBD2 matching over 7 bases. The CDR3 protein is CASSRLAGYEQYF. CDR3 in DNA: TGTGCCAGCAGCCGACTAGCAGGATACGAGCAGTACTTC.